This TCR beta chain derives from a study of shared clonotypes between healthy human individuals. Across the whole study: Donors, aged 18 to 49, were a couple of women and three men.

Using immunoSEQ multiplex PCR, the repertoire was profiled, and TCRdb retains in-frame clones only, with some absent. The sample holds about 1,800,000 clones, about 95% seen once. The CDR3 covers 15 residues. Germline V lookup: CDR1 SGHAT, CDR2 FQNNGV. Trimming took 5 bases from V and 7 from J; bases not matched to a gene: 10. Naive CD8 cells were CD45RO-negative, positively selected for CCR7, excluding terminally differentiated effector memory CD45RA+ cells. The chain recombines TRBV11-2 with TRBJ1-5; 8 positions agree with TRBD1. Sequencing used naive CD8+ T cells sorted from blood. This clonotype was sampled from a man aged 18 to 29 in good health. This CDR3 is CASSPTPGGDQPQHF. DNA for the CDR3: TGTGCCAGCAGCCCGACCCCAGGGGGCGACCAGCCCCAGCATTTT.